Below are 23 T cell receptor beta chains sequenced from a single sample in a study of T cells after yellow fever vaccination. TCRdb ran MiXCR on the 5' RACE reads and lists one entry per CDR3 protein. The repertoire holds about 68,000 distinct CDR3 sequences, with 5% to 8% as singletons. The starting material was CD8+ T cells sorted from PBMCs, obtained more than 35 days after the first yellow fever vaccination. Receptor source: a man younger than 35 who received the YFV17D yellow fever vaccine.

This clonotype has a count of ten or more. Written as DNA, the CDR3 is TGTGCCAGCAGCTTACGTAAGACAGGGATCGATGAGCAGTTCTTC. As protein: CASSLRKTGIDEQFF. The chain has TRBV7-9 and TRBJ2-1, with 7 bases identical to TRBD1. J gave up 8 bases and V 2 bases, and 9 bases lay outside the gene matches. In germline, CDR1 is SEHNR, CDR2 FQNEAQ (reference sequence). The CDR3 is 15 amino acids.

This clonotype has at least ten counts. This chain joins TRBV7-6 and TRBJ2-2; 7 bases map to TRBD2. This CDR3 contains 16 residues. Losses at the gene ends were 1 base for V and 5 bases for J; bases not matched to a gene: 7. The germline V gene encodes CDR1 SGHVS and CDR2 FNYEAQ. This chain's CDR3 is CASSLVRRGITGELFF. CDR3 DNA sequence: TGTGCCAGCAGCTTAGTTCGGCGGGGGATTACCGGGGAGCTGTTTTTT.

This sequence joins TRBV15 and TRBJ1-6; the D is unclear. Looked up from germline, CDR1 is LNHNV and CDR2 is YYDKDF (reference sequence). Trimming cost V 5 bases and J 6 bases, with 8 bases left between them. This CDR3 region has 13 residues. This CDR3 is CATSPWGNSPLHF. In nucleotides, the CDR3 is TGTGCCACCAGCCCCTGGGGTAATTCACCCCTCCACTTT.

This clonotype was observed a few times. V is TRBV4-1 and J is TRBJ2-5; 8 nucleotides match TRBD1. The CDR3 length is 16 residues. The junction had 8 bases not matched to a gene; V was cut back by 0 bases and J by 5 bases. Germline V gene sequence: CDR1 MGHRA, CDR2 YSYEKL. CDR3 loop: CASSQDPETGDETQYF. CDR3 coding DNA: TGCGCCAGCAGCCAAGATCCCGAGACAGGGGACGAGACCCAGTACTTC.

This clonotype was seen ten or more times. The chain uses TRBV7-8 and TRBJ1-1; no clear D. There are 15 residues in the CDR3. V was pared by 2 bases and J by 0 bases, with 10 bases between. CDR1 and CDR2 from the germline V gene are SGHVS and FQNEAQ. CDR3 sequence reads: CASSLSRAMNTEAFF. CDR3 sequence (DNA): TGTGCCAGCAGCTTAAGTAGGGCTATGAACACTGAAGCTTTCTTT. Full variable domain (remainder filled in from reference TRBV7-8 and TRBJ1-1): GAGVSQSPRYKVAKRGQDVALRCDPISGHVSLFWYQQALGQGPEFLTYFQNEAQLDKSGLPSDRFFAERPEGSVSTLKIQRTQQEDSAVYLCASSLSRAMNTEAFFGQGTRLTVV.

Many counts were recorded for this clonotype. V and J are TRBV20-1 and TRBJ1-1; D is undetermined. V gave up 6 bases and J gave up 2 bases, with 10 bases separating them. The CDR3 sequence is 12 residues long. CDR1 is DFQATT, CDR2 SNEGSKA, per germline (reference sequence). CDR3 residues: CSARQFNTEAFF. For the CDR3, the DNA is TGCAGTGCGAGACAATTTAACACTGAAGCTTTCTTT.

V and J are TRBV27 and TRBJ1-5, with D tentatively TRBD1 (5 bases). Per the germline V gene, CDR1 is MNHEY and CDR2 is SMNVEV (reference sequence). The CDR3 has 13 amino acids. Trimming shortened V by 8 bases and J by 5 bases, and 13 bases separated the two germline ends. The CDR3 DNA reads TGTGCCAGCGCCCTGGGACTCTATCAGCCCCAGCATTTT. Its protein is CASALGLYQPQHF.

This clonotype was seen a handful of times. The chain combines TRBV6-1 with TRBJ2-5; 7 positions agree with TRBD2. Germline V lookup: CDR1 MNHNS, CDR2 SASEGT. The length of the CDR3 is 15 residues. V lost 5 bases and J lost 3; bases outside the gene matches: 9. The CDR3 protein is CASSPITSVEETQYF. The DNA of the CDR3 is TGTGCCAGCAGTCCTATCACTAGCGTAGAAGAGACCCAGTACTTC.

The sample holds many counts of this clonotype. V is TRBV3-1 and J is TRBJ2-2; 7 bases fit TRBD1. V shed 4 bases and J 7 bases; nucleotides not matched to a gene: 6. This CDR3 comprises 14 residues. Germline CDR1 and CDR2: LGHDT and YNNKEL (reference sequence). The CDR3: CASSPRQGGGELFF. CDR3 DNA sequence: TGTGCCAGCAGCCCGCGACAGGGTGGCGGGGAGCTGTTTTTT.

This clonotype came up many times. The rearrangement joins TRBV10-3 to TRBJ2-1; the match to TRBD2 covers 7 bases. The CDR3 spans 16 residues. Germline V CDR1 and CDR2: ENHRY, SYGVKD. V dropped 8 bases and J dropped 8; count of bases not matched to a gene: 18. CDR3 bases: TGTGCCATCGCGGGCTCAGACCAGCGGGGAAACGATGAGCAGTTCTTC. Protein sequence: CAIAGSDQRGNDEQFF.

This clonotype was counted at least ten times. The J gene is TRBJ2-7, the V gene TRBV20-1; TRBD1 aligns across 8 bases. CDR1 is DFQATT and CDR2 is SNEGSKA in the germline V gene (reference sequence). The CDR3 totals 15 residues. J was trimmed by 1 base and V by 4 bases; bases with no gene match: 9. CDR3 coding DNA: TGCAGTGCTAAAAATGGACAGGGCCCGTCCTACGAGCAGTACTTC. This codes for CSAKNGQGPSYEQYF.

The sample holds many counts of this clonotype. The CDR3: CSARGVQEVTEAFF. The CDR3 bases are TGCAGTGCTAGAGGAGTACAGGAAGTCACTGAAGCTTTCTTT. This chain uses TRBV20-1 with TRBJ1-1, with a possible D match to TRBD1 (5 bases). V dropped 1 base and J dropped 4 bases, with 13 bases sitting between them. Germline-derived CDR1 and CDR2 are DFQATT and SNEGSKA (reference sequence). The CDR3 is 14 residues long.

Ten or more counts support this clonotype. The CDR3 spells CASSHARTGENTDTQYF. CDR3 coding DNA: TGCGCCAGCAGCCACGCTAGGACGGGGGAGAACACAGATACGCAGTATTTT. The chain recombines TRBV4-1 with TRBJ2-3, with a tentative D call TRBD2 (6 bases). Germline CDR1 and CDR2: MGHRA and YSYEKL. The CDR3 is 17 residues long. V was clipped by 3 bases and J by 2 bases, with 18 bases between them.

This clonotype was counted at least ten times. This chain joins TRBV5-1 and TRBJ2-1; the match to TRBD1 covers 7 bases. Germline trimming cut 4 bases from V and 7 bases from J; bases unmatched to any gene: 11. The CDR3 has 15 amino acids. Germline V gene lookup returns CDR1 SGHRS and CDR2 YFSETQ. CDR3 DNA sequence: TGCGCCAGCAGCCCCCCCCGGGACAGTTATAATGAGCAGTTCTTC. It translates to CASSPPRDSYNEQFF.

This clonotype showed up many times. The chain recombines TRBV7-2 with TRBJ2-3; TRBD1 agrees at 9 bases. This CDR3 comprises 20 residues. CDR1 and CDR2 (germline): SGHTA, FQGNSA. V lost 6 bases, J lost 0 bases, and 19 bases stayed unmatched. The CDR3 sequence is CASRPTIGTGRFTSTDTQYF. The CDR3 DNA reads TGTGCCAGCAGACCCACGATAGGGACAGGGCGTTTTACTAGCACAGATACGCAGTATTTT.

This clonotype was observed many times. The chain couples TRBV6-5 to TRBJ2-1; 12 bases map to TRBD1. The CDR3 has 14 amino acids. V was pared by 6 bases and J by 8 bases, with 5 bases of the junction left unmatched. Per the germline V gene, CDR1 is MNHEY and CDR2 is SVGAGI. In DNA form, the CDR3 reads TGTGCCAGCAGGCCGGGACAGGGGGCGGATGAGCAGTTCTTC. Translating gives CASRPGQGADEQFF.

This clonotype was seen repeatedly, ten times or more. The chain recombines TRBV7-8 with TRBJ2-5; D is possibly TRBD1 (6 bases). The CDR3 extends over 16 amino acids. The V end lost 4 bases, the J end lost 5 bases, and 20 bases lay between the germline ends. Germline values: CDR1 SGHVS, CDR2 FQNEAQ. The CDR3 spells CASSSTQGGPGETQYF. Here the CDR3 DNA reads TGTGCCAGCAGCTCCACCCAAGGGGGACCGGGGGAGACCCAGTACTTC.

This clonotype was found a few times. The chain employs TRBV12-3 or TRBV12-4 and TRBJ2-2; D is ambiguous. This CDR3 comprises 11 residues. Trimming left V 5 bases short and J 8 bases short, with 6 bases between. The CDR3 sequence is CASSPWGELFF. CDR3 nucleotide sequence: TGTGCCAGCAGTCCCTGGGGGGAGCTGTTTTTT.

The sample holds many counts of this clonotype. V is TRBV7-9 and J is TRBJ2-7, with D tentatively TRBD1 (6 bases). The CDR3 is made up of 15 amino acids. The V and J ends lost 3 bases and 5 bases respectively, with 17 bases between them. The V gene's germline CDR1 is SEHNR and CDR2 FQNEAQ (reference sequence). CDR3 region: CASSFLPWQGNEQYV. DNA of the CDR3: TGTGCCAGCAGCTTCCTTCCATGGCAGGGGAACGAGCAGTACGTC.

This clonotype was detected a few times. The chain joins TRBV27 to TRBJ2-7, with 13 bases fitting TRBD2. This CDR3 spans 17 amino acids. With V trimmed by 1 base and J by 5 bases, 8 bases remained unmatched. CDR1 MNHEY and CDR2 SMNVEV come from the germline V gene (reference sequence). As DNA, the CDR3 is TGTGCCAGCAGTTTATTACGTGGGACTAGCGGGACGCACGAGCAGTACTTC. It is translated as CASSLLRGTSGTHEQYF.

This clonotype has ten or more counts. For the CDR3, the DNA is TGTGCCAGCAGCTTACAGCGGGGGGTGGCAGATACGCAGTATTTT. Encoded protein: CASSLQRGVADTQYF. The V gene is TRBV7-9, the J gene TRBJ2-3; the match to TRBD2 covers 9 bases. With 2 bases clipped from V and 4 bases from J, the junction kept 4 bases outside the gene matches. Germline values: CDR1 SEHNR, CDR2 FQNEAQ (reference sequence). The CDR3 is 15 amino acids.

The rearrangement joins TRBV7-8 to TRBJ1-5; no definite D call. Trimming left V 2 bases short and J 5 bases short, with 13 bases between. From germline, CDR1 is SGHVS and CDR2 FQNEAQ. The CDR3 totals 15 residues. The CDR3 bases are TGTGCCAGCAGCTTAAGGGTCGCAGAGGATCAGCCCCAGCATTTT. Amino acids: CASSLRVAEDQPQHF.

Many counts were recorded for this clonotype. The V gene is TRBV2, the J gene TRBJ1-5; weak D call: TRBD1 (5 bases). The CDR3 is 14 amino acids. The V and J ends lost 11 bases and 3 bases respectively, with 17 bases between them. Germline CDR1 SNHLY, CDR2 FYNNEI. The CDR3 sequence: CAVGTAGFNQPQHF. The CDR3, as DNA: TGTGCCGTAGGGACCGCGGGGTTCAATCAGCCCCAGCATTTT.